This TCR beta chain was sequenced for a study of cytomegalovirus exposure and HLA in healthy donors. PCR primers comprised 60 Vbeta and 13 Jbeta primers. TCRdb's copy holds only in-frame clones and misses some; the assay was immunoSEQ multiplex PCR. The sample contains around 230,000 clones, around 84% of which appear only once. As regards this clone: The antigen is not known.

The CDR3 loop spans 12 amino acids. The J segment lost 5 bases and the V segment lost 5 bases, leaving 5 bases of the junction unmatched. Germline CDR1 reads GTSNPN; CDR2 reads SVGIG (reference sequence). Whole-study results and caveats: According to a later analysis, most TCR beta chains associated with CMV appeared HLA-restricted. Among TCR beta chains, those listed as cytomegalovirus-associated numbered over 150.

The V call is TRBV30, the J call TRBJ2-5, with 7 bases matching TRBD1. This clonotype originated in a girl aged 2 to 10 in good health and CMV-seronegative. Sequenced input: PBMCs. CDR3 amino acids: CAWQTGVETQYF. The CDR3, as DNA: TGTGCCTGGCAAACAGGGGTCGAGACCCAGTACTTC.